Listed below are T cell receptor beta chains from one sample, sequenced in a study of beta chain features in type 1 diabetes. Repertoires were generated with immunoSEQ multiplex PCR, while TCRdb's copy carries only in-frame clones and drops some. The sample lists under 900,000 clones; roughly a sixth were seen once. The source material was naive CD4+ T cells from blood. These receptors originate from a woman in her late teens or twenties in good health. Both conserved end residues are part of each CDR3. D genes are given only for firm matches. Clone size is not always given. Where it is, it says once, few, many or a class for expanded clones.

>TRBJ2-3|TRBD2|NA|TRBV4-3
CASSHGSASGGRDTQYF
TGCGCCAGCAGCCACGGTTCGGCTAGCGGAGGGAGAGATACGCAGTATTTT
>TRBJ2-3|NA|NA|TRBV19
CASSVENTQYF
TGTGCCAGTAGTGTTGAGAATACGCAGTATTTT
>TRBJ2-1|TRBD2|few|TRBV25-1
CASRLAGGPNEQFF
TGTGCCAGCAGGCTAGCGGGAGGCCCCAATGAGCAGTTCTTC
>TRBJ1-2|NA|few|TRBV5-1
CASSAGTVEYGYTF
TGCGCCAGCAGCGCAGGGACCGTCGAATATGGCTACACCTTC
>TRBJ2-3|TRBD1|few|TRBV4-2
CASSQIRQGVKNTDTQYF
TGTGCCAGCAGCCAAATACGACAGGGGGTGAAGAACACAGATACGCAGTATTTT
>TRBJ1-2|NA|few|TRBV11-2
CASSLGEYGYTF
TGTGCCAGCAGCTTAGGGGAATATGGCTACACCTTC
>TRBJ1-1|NA|few|TRBV19
CASRYGRKNTEAFF
TGTGCCAGTAGGTACGGACGGAAGAACACTGAAGCTTTCTTT
>TRBJ1-5|NA|NA|TRBV6-5
CASSLTDQPQHF
TGTGCCAGCAGTCTCACTGATCAGCCCCAGCATTTT
>TRBJ2-2|NA|NA|TRBV28
CASSGGTPDPMFF
TGTGCCAGCAGTGGGGGGACCCCGGACCCCATGTTTTTT
>TRBJ1-5|NA|few|TRBV4-2
CASSPNRRNQPQHF
TGTGCCAGCAGCCCCAACAGGCGTAATCAGCCCCAGCATTTT
>TRBJ2-1|NA|NA|TRBV5-4
CASSLSGSYNEQFF
TGTGCCAGCAGCTTGAGCGGATCCTACAATGAGCAGTTCTTC
>TRBJ1-1|NA|NA|TRBV19
CASLTPRLSAEAFF
TGTGCCAGTCTAACTCCCAGATTGAGCGCTGAAGCTTTCTTT
>TRBJ2-7|TRBD2|NA|TRBV9
CASSRGPSGRGSSYEQYF
TGTGCCAGCAGCCGGGGGCCTAGCGGGAGAGGGAGCTCCTACGAGCAGTACTTC
>TRBJ1-1|NA|NA|TRBV7-2
CASSSGIPEAFF
TGTGCCAGCAGTTCGGGGATTCCTGAAGCTTTCTTT
>TRBJ2-5|NA|few|TRBV19
CASSSAYQETQYF
TGTGCCAGTAGTTCCGCGTACCAAGAGACCCAGTACTTC
>TRBJ1-5|NA|NA|TRBV19
CASSSQQGSNQPQHF
TGTGCCAGTAGTAGCCAACAGGGCAGCAATCAGCCCCAGCATTTT
>TRBJ1-1|TRBD1|NA|TRBV4-2
CASSPEGAMNTEAFF
TGTGCCAGCAGCCCGGAGGGGGCTATGAACACTGAAGCTTTCTTT
>TRBJ2-5|TRBD2|NA|TRBV28
CASSRIGTSVGETQYF
TGTGCCAGCAGCCGTATTGGGACTAGCGTCGGGGAGACCCAGTACTTC
>TRBJ1-2|TRBD1|NA|TRBV27
CASGLQGANYGYTF
TGTGCCAGTGGCCTACAGGGGGCCAACTATGGCTACACCTTC
>TRBJ2-7|TRBD2|NA|TRBV28
CASSPVGGRAISYEQYF
TGTGCCAGCAGTCCGGTAGGCGGGAGGGCGATTTCCTACGAGCAGTACTTC
>TRBJ2-7|NA|many|TRBV23-1
CASSQSKGQCEF
TGCGCCAGCAGTCAATCGAAGGGACAATGTGAGTTC
>TRBJ2-5|NA|few|TRBV5-1
CASSPGFLTQETQYF
TGCGCCAGCAGCCCTGGGTTTCTTACCCAAGAGACCCAGTACTTC
>TRBJ1-1|NA|few|TRBV4-3
CASSQGGRGTEAFF
TGCGCCAGCAGCCAAGGAGGGAGGGGCACTGAAGCTTTCTTT
>TRBJ2-7|TRBD1|NA|TRBV7-2
CASSLDRDRSIEQYF
TGTGCCAGCAGCTTAGACCGGGACAGGTCCATCGAGCAGTACTTC
>TRBJ2-7|TRBD1|NA|TRBV6-5
CASRPGQGVSYEQYF
TGTGCCAGCAGACCGGGACAGGGGGTCTCCTACGAGCAGTACTTC
>TRBJ2-7|TRBD2|NA|TRBV7-9
CASSLLLSGTSGDYEQYF
TGTGCCAGCAGCTTACTCCTATCCGGGACTAGCGGAGATTACGAGCAGTACTTC
>TRBJ2-7|NA|NA|TRBV5-1
CASSTERGAGYEQYF
TGCGCCAGCAGTACCGAGAGGGGTGCGGGGTACGAGCAGTACTTC
>TRBJ2-7|NA|NA|TRBV20-1
CSARQGSEQYF
TGCAGTGCTAGACAGGGTTCCGAGCAGTACTTC
>TRBJ2-2|NA|NA|TRBV7-8
CASRGSLNTGELFF
TGTGCCAGCAGGGGATCGTTGAACACCGGGGAGCTGTTTTTT
>TRBJ2-7|NA|NA|TRBV6-5
CASSYSGTPGSYEQYF
TGTGCCAGCAGTTACTCCGGTACGCCAGGATCCTACGAGCAGTACTTC